The 18 T cell receptor beta chains in this list originate from one sample, sequenced in a study of shared clonotypes between healthy human individuals. Data came from immunoSEQ multiplex PCR; TCRdb stores just in-frame clones and leaves some out. The table lists approximately 500,000 clones, less than 96% of them singletons, with about 0.057% in the top ten. Sequencing input: naive CD4+ T cells sorted from blood. Sample subset: CD45RA+ positively selected. These receptors came from a woman in her 30s in good health.

In DNA form, the CDR3 reads TGTGCCACCACCAGGGGGCGGGGAGAGACCCAGTACTTC. Amino acid sequence: CATTRGRGETQYF. The chain has TRBV28 and TRBJ2-5; 8 bases align to TRBD1. The germline V gene encodes CDR1 MDHEN and CDR2 SYDVKM. The CDR3 spans 13 residues. The ends lost 10 bases at V and 4 bases at J; junction bases unmatched: 8.

CDR3 loop: CASSQMASGRPLSYEQYF. The CDR3, as DNA: TGTGCCAGCTCACAGATGGCTAGCGGGAGGCCCCTCTCCTACGAGCAGTACTTC. The chain combines TRBV18 with TRBJ2-7; TRBD2 matches 11 bases. The CDR3 spans 18 residues. The V gene's germline CDR1 is KGHSH and CDR2 LQKENI. Unmatched junction bases numbered 11, after V lost 4 bases and J lost 0 bases. Full variable domain (outside the CDR3, taken from reference TRBV18 and TRBJ2-7): NAGVMQNPRHLVRRRGQEARLRCSPMKGHSHVYWYRQLPEEGLKFMVYLQKENIIDESGMPKERFSAEFPKEGPSILRIQQVVRGDSAAYFCASSQMASGRPLSYEQYFGPGTRLTVT.

The chain is built from TRBV2 and TRBJ2-5; 10 bases fit TRBD2. This CDR3 has 15 residues. Trimming cost V 4 bases and J 4 bases; bases outside gene matches: 6. CDR1 and CDR2 (germline): SNHLY, FYNNEI. The chain's CDR3 is CASSGLAGESETQYF. CDR3 in DNA: TGTGCCAGCAGTGGGCTAGCGGGAGAGTCAGAGACCCAGTACTTC.

DNA of the CDR3: TGCGCCAGCAGCCAAGGGCATGGCGGGAGGGACGGGGGTACCGGGGAGCTGTTTTTT. Translated: CASSQGHGGRDGGTGELFF. The V gene is TRBV4-1, the J gene TRBJ2-2; 9 bases are shared with TRBD2. V lost 1 base, J lost 5 bases, and 14 bases stayed unmatched. The germline gives CDR1 MGHRA, CDR2 YSYEKL. The CDR3 loop spans 19 amino acids.

The V call is TRBV28, the J call TRBJ2-2, with D tentatively TRBD2 (6 bases). The germline gives CDR1 MDHEN, CDR2 SYDVKM. The CDR3 totals 15 residues. V was shortened by 2 bases and J by 4 bases, with 11 bases between the two germline ends. CDR3: CASSLAGRVTGELFF. The CDR3 DNA reads as TGTGCCAGCAGTTTAGCGGGGCGTGTCACCGGGGAGCTGTTTTTT.

This chain joins TRBV7-3 and TRBJ2-6, with D perhaps matching TRBD1 (5 bases). The CDR3 totals 15 residues. The V gene's germline CDR1 is SGHTA and CDR2 FQGTGA. Trimming cost V 5 bases and J 0 bases, with 8 bases left between them. CDR3 bases: TGTGCCAGCAGCCACGACAGCTCTGGGGCCAACGTCCTGACTTTC. Translated: CASSHDSSGANVLTF.

This clone was observed a single time. This chain joins TRBV11-3 and TRBJ2-1, with 10 bases matching TRBD2. The CDR3 runs to 15 residues. Germline V gene sequence: CDR1 SGHNT, CDR2 YENEEA. Trimming removed 0 bases from V and 10 bases from J; junction bases left unmatched: 6. The DNA of the CDR3 is TGTGCCAGCAGCTTAGAACGGCTAGCGGGAGCCGAGCAGTTCTTC. Its protein product is CASSLERLAGAEQFF.

The chain is built from TRBV13 and TRBJ2-7, with TRBD2 identical over 11 bases. Germline V gene lookup returns CDR1 PRHDT and CDR2 FYEKMQ (reference sequence). The CDR3 runs 15 residues. J lost 5 bases, V lost 8 bases, and 11 bases had no gene match. The CDR3 sequence is CASGVLAGENDEQYF. The CDR3 region has the DNA TGTGCCAGCGGTGTACTAGCGGGAGAAAACGACGAGCAGTACTTC.

For this clone: This same CDR3 is encoded by further DNA sequences in the sample. This rearrangement joins TRBV28 to TRBJ2-4; tentatively, D is TRBD1 or TRBD2 (7 bases each). The V gene lost 5 bases and the J gene lost 4 bases, with 15 bases spanning the gap. CDR1 and CDR2 (germline): MDHEN, SYDVKM. The CDR3 contains 15 residues. The CDR3 spells CASSGPGGGKNIQYF. CDR3 sequence (DNA): TGTGCCAGCAGTGGCCCAGGGGGGGGTAAAAACATTCAGTACTTC.

Concerning this clone: Different DNA sequences within this sample yield the same CDR3. CDR3 DNA sequence: TGTGCCAGCAGTTACGGGCTAGCGGGAGTTGATACGCAGTATTTT. This gives the protein CASSYGLAGVDTQYF. The rearrangement links TRBV6-5 to TRBJ2-3, with 10 bases fitting TRBD2. CDR1 MNHEY and CDR2 SVGAGI come from the germline V gene. This CDR3 comprises 15 residues. V lost 2 bases to trimming and J lost 6 bases; unmatched junction nucleotides: 5.

The chain combines TRBV18 with TRBJ2-7; 7 bases agree with TRBD1. V was clipped by 5 bases and J by 3 bases; unmatched bases: 4. The CDR3 sequence is 13 residues long. Germline CDR1 reads KGHSH; CDR2 reads LQKENI. The chain's CDR3 is CASSDNRGYEQYF. The CDR3 nucleotides are TGTGCCAGCTCAGACAACAGGGGCTACGAGCAGTACTTC.

The rearrangement joins TRBV27 to TRBJ2-5; D unresolved. TRBJ2-7 explains the end of the DNA better; the J call may be wrong. The CDR3 extends over 15 amino acids. Germline CDR1 is MNHEY and CDR2 is SMNVEV (reference sequence). The CDR3: CASSRPGSYSYEQYF. The DNA for the CDR3 is TGTGCCAGCAGTCGCCCGGGCTCCTACTCCTACGAGCAGTACTTC.

J is TRBJ2-2 and V is TRBV25-1; D gene ambiguous. The V end lost 0 bases, the J end lost 2 bases, and 10 bases lay between the germline ends. From germline, CDR1 is MGHDK and CDR2 SYGVNS. This CDR3 has 16 residues. This CDR3 is CASSEYLTVNTGELFF. The CDR3 nucleotides read TGTGCCAGCAGTGAATATTTGACCGTAAACACCGGGGAGCTGTTTTTT.

The rearrangement joins TRBV21-1 to TRBJ1-4. TRBV21-1 is labeled a pseudogene. The CDR3 is 13 amino acids. CDR3 nucleotides: TGTGCCAGCAGCAATAGAAGGAATGAAAAACTGTTTTTT. Encoded protein: CASSNRRNEKLFF.

This rearrangement joins TRBV19 to TRBJ1-1, with TRBD1 identical over 9 bases. The CDR3 contains 13 residues. CDR1 LNHDA and CDR2 SQIVND come from the germline V gene (reference sequence). V was clipped by 3 bases and J by 10 bases; unmatched bases: 6. CDR3 protein: CASSIYLDRGAFF. CDR3 DNA: TGTGCCAGTAGTATCTATCTGGACAGGGGAGCTTTCTTT.

The J gene is TRBJ1-4, the V gene TRBV21-1. TRBV21-1 is listed as a pseudogene. The CDR3 runs 16 residues. Here the CDR3 reads CASSPREFRGEEKLFF. CDR3 bases: TGTGCCAGCAGCCCACGAGAATTTCGGGGTGAGGAAAAACTGTTTTTT.

V gene TRBV9 combines with J gene TRBJ2-4; D possibly corresponds to TRBD1 (6 bases). The CDR3 is 15 residues long. Trimming took 3 bases from V and 2 from J, leaving 12 bases between them. Germline CDR1 and CDR2: SGDLS and YYNGEE. CDR3 sequence (DNA): TGTGCCAGCAGCGAAGGGGGTTCTACCAAAAACATTCAGTACTTC. It is translated as CASSEGGSTKNIQYF.

The chain combines TRBV6-4 with TRBJ1-5, with 7 bases that match TRBD1. The CDR3 runs to 13 residues. Germline V gene data show CDR1 as MRHNA and CDR2 as SNTAGT. Losses at the gene ends were 2 bases for V and 7 bases for J; bases not matched to a gene: 2. The CDR3 sequence is CASSDQGGQPQHF. CDR3 bases: TGTGCCAGCAGTGACCAGGGGGGCCAGCCCCAGCATTTT.